The 13 T cell receptor beta chains below all came from one sample that was sequenced in a study of regulatory T cells in long-lasting Graves disease. Specified time point: persistent/refractory GD, antithyroid drugs over 5 years with positive TRAb. RNA from PBMCs was the source of the TCR library. Library construction for TCR beta used iRepertoire HTBI primers and Arm-PCR of CDR3 regions. Via MiXCR, TCRdb re-called the multiplex PCR reads, giving one row per CDR3 protein. Of 400,000 or so distinct CDR3 sequences listed, around 22% were seen once; the top ten hold about a quarter. The sequencing used peripheral blood mononuclear cells (PBMCs), collected when the disease was refractory, from a patient treated with antithyroid drugs. These receptor sequences come from a female donor with Graves disease.

The sample holds a few counts of this clonotype. V and J are TRBV13 and TRBJ2-7; D is perhaps TRBD2 (6 bases). V shed 4 bases and J shed 2 bases, with 15 bases lying between them. CDR1 and CDR2 (germline): PRHDT, FYEKMQ (reference sequence). There are 15 residues in the CDR3. For the CDR3, the DNA is TGTGCCAGCAGCTCAACACGGGACTTCGCCTACGAGCAGTACTTC. Translation gives CASSSTRDFAYEQYF.

The gene calls are TRBV13 and TRBJ1-1; 7 bases fit TRBD1. This CDR3 spans 12 amino acids. Per the germline V gene, CDR1 is PRHDT and CDR2 is FYEKMQ (reference sequence). J lost 4 bases, V lost 8 bases, and 4 bases had no gene match. The CDR3 sequence is CASAQGSTEAFF. The CDR3 bases are TGTGCCAGCGCACAGGGGAGCACTGAAGCTTTCTTT. Looking up the rest from reference TRBV13 and TRBJ1-1 gives the full variable domain: AAGVIQSPRHLIKEKRETATLKCYPIPRHDTVYWYQQGPGQDPQFLISFYEKMQSDKGSIPDRFSAQQFSDYHSELNMSSLELGDSALYFCASAQGSTEAFFGQGTRLTVV.

This sequence joins TRBV7-9 and TRBJ2-4; 9 bases map to TRBD2. Per germline, CDR1 SEHNR and CDR2 FQNEAQ (reference sequence). With V trimmed by 4 bases and J by 3 bases, 19 bases remained unmatched. The CDR3 runs to 20 residues. This CDR3 reads CASSYPEGRVAGEDKNIQYF. CDR3 in DNA: TGTGCCAGCAGCTACCCTGAGGGGCGAGTAGCGGGAGAAGACAAAAACATTCAGTACTTC. Using reference TRBV7-9 and TRBJ2-4 for the parts outside the CDR3, the full variable domain is DTGVSQNPRHKITKRGQNVTFRCDPISEHNRLYWYRQTLGQGPEFLTYFQNEAQLEKSRLLSDRFSAERPKGSFSTLEIQRTEQGDSAMYLCASSYPEGRVAGEDKNIQYFGAGTRLSVL.

The sample holds many counts of this clonotype. The V and J genes are TRBV27 and TRBJ1-1, with TRBD1 matching over 8 bases. CDR3 length: 15 amino acids. V was clipped by 7 bases and J by 0 bases; unmatched bases: 7. The germline V gene has CDR1 MNHEY and CDR2 SMNVEV (reference sequence). The CDR3 DNA reads as TGTGCCAGCATGCAGACAGGGGTGATGAACACTGAAGCTTTCTTT. It yields the protein CASMQTGVMNTEAFF.

This clonotype was seen just once. The V and J genes are TRBV20-1 and TRBJ2-3; D unresolved. V was cut by 5 bases and J by 5 bases, with 14 bases left in between. The CDR3 extends over 13 amino acids. CDR1 and CDR2 from the germline V gene are DFQATT and SNEGSKA (reference sequence). Here the CDR3 DNA reads TGCAGTGCTGATATAAAGATGGGAGATACGCAGTATTTT. Encoded protein: CSADIKMGDTQYF.

This clonotype turned up a few times. The CDR3 DNA follows: TGTGCCAGCAGTGCCGCACAGGTTAAAGCTTTCTTT. It yields the protein CASSAAQVKAFF. This chain links TRBV6-1 with TRBJ1-1; the D gene is possibly TRBD1 (5 bases). Trimming cost V 4 bases and J 9 bases, with 12 bases left between them. The length of the CDR3 is 12 residues. The V gene's germline CDR1 is MNHNS and CDR2 SASEGT.

This chain joins TRBV10-3 and TRBJ2-6; 7 nucleotides line up with TRBD1. Germline values: CDR1 ENHRY, CDR2 SYGVKD. The CDR3 covers 22 residues. V trimming: 0 bases; J trimming: 0 bases; junction bases outside the gene matches: 17. The CDR3 coding sequence is TGTGCCATCAGTGAGTCCGGAGTGGGGACAGTCTCTACACTCTCTGGGGCCAACGTCCTGACTTTC. Translation: CAISESGVGTVSTLSGANVLTF.

J is TRBJ1-5 and V is TRBV6-1, with D maybe TRBD1 (5 bases). The germline CDR1 and CDR2 sequences are MNHNS and SASEGT. Deletions cut 6 bases from V and 4 bases from J, with 10 bases between. This CDR3 is built from 13 residues. DNA of the CDR3: TGTGCCAGCAGCGGCAACAGGAATCAGCCCCAGCATTTT. Translating it yields CASSGNRNQPQHF.

The table lists this clonotype with many counts. This chain uses TRBV28 with TRBJ1-2, with D unresolved. This CDR3 is built from 13 residues. The germline V and J ends were trimmed by 5 bases and 4 bases, with 11 bases remaining between them. Germline-derived CDR1 and CDR2 are MDHEN and SYDVKM. CDR3 sequence (DNA): TGTGCCAGCAGTGCCGGACGGATCTATGGCTACACCTTC. Protein product: CASSAGRIYGYTF.

In its sample, this clonotype was seen many times. A junction boundary mismatches the germline segment, possibly from a read error. The chain links TRBV10-3 to TRBJ1-2; a weak D match, TRBD1 (5 bases). CDR1 and CDR2 (germline): ENHRY, SYGVKD. CDR3 length: 12 residues. CDR3 bases: TGTGCCATCAGCCGCCGACAGACCTACTACACCTTT. This sequence encodes CAISRRQTYYTF.

The chain carries TRBV12-3 or TRBV12-4 and TRBJ2-1, with D hard to call. Trimming removed 6 bases at V and 0 bases at J, with 15 bases between. The CDR3 is 16 residues long. CDR3: CASRPPRGYSYNEQFF. CDR3 DNA sequence: TGTGCCAGCAGACCCCCACGCGGCTACTCCTACAATGAGCAGTTCTTC.

This clonotype has ten or more counts. The J gene is TRBJ1-2, the V gene TRBV28; D is possibly TRBD1 (5 bases). Germline V gives CDR1 MDHEN, CDR2 SYDVKM. V lost 6 bases, J lost 5 bases, and 16 bases lay in between. The CDR3 loop spans 14 amino acids. CDR3 in DNA: TGTGCCAGCAGCTTACCCGGGACCGCGTATGGCTACACCTTC. It codes for CASSLPGTAYGYTF.

The chain joins TRBV7-9 to TRBJ1-2; 9 bases agree with TRBD1. V trimming: 6 bases; J trimming: 8 bases; junction bases outside the gene matches: 13. Looked up from germline, CDR1 is SEHNR and CDR2 is FQNEAQ (reference sequence). This CDR3 region has 15 residues. The CDR3 loop reads CASSHRDRDRGGYTF. CDR3 coding DNA: TGTGCCAGCAGTCACCGGGACAGGGATCGGGGCGGCTACACCTTC.